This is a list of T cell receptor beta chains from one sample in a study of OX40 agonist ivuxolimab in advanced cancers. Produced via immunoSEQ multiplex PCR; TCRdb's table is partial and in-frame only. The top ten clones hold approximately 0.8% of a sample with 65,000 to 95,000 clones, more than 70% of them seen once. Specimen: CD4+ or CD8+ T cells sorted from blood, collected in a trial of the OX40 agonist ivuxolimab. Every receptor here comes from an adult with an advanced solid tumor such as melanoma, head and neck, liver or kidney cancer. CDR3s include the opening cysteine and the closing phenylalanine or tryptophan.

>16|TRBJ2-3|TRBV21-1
CASSKAEGGSTDTQYF
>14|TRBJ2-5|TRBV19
CATPPDSPRETQYF
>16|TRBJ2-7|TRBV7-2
CASSLGVLAGTYEQYF
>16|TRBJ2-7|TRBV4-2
CASSQAPGGLRDEQYF
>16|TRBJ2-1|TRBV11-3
CASSFHLARRAPEQFF
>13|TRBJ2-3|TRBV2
CASHTPGTDTQYF
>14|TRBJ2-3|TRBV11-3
CASSLGQATDTQYF
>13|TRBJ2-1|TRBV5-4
CASSLAGLDEQFF
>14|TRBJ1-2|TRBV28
CASSLGIEAYGYTF
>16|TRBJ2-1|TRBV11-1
CASSPRQDVGINEQFF
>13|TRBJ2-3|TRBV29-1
CSVVRSGTDTQYF
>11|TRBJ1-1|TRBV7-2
CASRGAAEAFF
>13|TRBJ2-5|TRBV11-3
CASSPRGGETQYF
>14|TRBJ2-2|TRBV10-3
CATQVGANTGELFF
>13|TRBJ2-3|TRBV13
CASSPGAIDTQYF
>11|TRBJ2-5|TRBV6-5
CASNYAETQYF
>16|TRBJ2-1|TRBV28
CASSLARSGLSNEQFF
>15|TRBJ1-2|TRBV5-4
CASSFGLGLNYGYTF
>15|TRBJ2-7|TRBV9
CASSVGREGFYEQYF
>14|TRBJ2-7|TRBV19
CASSPPGALYEQYF
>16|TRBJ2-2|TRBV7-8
CASSLAGTGDTGELFF
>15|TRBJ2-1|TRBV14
CASSRASGNYNEQFF
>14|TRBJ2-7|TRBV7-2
CASSLQGQGNEQYF
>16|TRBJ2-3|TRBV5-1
CASSTGPGLPGGTQYF
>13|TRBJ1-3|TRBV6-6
CASSWLSGNTIYF
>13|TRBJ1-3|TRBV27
CASRRTAGNTIYF
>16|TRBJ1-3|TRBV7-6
CASSLTGAEAGNTIYF